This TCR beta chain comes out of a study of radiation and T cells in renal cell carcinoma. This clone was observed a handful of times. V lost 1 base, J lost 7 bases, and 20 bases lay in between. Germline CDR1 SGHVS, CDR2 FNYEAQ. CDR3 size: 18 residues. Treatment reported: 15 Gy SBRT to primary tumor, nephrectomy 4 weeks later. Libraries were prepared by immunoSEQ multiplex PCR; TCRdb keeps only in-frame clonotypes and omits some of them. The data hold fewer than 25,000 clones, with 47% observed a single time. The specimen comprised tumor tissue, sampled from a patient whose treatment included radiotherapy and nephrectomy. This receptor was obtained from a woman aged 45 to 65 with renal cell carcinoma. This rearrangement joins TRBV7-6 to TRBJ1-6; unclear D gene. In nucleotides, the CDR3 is TGTGCCAGCAGCTTAGATTCCCCCAGCGGTCATCTGAATTCACCCCTCCACTTT. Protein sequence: CASSLDSPSGHLNSPLHF.